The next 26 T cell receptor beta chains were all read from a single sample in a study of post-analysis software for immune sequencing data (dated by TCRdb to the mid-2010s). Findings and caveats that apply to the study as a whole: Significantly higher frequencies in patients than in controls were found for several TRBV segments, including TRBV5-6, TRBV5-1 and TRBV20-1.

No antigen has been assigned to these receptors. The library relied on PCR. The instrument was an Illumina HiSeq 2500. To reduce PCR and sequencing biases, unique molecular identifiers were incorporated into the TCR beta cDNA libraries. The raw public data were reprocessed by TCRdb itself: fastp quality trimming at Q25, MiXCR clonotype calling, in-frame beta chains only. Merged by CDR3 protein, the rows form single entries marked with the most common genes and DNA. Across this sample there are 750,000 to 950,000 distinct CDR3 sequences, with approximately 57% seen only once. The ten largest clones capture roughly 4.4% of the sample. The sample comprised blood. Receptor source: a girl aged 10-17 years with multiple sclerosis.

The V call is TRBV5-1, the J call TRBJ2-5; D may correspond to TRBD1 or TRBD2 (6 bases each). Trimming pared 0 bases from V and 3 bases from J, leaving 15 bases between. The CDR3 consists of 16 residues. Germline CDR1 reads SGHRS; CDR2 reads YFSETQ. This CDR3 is CASSLAAGTRKETQYF. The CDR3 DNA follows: TGCGCCAGCAGCTTGGCCGCGGGGACACGGAAAGAGACCCAGTACTTC.

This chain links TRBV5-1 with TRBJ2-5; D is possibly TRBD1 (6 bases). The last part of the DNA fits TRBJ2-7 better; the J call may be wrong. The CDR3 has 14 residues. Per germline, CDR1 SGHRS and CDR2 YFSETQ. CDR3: CASSLEARGNEQYF. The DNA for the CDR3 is TGCGCCAGCAGCTTGGAAGCCAGGGGTAACGAGCAGTACTTC.

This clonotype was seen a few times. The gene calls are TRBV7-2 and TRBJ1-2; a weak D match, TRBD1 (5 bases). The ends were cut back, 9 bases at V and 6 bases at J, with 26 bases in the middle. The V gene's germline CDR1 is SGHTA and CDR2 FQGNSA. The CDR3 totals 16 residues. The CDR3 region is CASSPIATVHKNGYTF. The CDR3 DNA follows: TGTGCCAGTAGCCCCATCGCGACAGTACATAAGAATGGCTACACCTTC.

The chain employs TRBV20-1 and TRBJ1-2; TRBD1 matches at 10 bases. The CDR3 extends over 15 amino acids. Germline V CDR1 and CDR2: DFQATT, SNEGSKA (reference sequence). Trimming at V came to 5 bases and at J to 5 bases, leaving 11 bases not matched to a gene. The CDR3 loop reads CSAPPRDRGSYGYTF. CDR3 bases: TGCAGTGCTCCCCCCCGGGACAGGGGTAGTTATGGCTACACCTTC.

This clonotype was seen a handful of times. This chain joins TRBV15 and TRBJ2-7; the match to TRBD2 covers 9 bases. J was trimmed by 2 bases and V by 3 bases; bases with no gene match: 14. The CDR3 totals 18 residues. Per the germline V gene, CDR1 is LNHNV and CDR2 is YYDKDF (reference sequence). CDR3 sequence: CATSSPLAGEGAPYEQYF. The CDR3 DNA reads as TGTGCCACCAGCAGCCCCTTAGCGGGAGAAGGGGCCCCCTACGAGCAGTACTTC.

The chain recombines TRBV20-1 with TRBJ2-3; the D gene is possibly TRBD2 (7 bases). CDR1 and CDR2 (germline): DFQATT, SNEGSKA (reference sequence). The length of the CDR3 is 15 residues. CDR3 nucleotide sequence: TGCGCAGCTGACGCGGGGCGGGGGCGCACAGATACGCAGTATTTT. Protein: CAADAGRGRTDTQYF.

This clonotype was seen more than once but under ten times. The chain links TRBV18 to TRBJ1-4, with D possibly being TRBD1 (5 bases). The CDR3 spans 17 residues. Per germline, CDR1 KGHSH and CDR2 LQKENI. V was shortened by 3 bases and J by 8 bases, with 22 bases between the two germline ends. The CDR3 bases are TGTGCCAGCTCACCCACAGGCGTGGGGACCCGAAAAGAAAAACTGTTTTTT. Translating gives CASSPTGVGTRKEKLFF.

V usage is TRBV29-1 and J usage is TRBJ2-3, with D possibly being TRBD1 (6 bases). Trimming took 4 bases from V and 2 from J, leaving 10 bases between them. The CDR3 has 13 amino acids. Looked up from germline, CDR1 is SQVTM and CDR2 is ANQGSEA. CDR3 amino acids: CSVGTGYTDTQYF. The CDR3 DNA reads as TGCAGCGTTGGTACAGGGTACACAGATACGCAGTATTTT.

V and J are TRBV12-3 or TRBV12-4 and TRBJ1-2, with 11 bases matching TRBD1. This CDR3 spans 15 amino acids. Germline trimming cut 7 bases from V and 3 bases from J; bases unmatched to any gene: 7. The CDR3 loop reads CASTRTGGRHYGYTF. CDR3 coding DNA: TGTGCCAGCACAAGGACAGGGGGCAGGCACTATGGCTACACCTTC.

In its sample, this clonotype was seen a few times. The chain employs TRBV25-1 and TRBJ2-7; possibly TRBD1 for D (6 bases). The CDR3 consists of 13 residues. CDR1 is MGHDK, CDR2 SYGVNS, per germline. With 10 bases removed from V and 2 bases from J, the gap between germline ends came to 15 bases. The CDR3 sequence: CANPTGMTYEQYF. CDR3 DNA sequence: TGTGCCAACCCGACAGGTATGACCTACGAGCAGTACTTC.

CDR3 sequence (DNA): TGTGCCAGCAGCGTAAATCCTAGCCCGGAGACCCAGTACTTC. Translating gives CASSVNPSPETQYF. The rearrangement links TRBV9 to TRBJ2-5; maybe TRBD2 (5 bases). The germline V gene has CDR1 SGDLS and CDR2 YYNGEE. With 1 base removed from V and 5 bases from J, the gap between germline ends came to 12 bases. The CDR3 length is 14 residues.

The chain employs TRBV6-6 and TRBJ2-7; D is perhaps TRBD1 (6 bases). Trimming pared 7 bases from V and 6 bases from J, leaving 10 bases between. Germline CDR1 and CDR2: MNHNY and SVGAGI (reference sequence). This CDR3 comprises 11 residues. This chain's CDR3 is CASNLTGEQYF. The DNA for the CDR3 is TGTGCCAGCAATCTGACAGGCGAGCAGTACTTC.

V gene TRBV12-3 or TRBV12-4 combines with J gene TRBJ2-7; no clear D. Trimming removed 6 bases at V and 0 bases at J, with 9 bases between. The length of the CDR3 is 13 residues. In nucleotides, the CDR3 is TGTGCCAGCAGCGGCTACAGCTCCTACGAGCAGTACTTC. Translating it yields CASSGYSSYEQYF.

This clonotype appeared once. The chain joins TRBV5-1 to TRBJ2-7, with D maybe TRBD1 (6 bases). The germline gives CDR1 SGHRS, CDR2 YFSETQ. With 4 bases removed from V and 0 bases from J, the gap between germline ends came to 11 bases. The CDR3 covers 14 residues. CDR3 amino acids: CASSGNRASYEQYF. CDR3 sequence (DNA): TGCGCCAGCAGCGGCAACAGGGCCTCCTACGAGCAGTACTTC.

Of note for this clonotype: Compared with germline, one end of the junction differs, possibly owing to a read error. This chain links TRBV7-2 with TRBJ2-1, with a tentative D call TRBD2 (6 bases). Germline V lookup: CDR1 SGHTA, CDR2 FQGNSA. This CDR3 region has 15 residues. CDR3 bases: TGTGCCAGCAGCCGGCAAGCGGGTCCCTACAATGAGCAGTTTTTC. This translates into CASSRQAGPYNEQFF.

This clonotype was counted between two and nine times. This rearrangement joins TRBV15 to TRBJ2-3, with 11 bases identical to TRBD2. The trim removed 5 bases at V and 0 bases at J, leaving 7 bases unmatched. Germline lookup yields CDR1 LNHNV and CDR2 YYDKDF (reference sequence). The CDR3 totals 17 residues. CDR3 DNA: TGTGCCACCAGCTCCGGGACTAGCGGATCTAGCACAGATACGCAGTATTTT. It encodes CATSSGTSGSSTDTQYF.

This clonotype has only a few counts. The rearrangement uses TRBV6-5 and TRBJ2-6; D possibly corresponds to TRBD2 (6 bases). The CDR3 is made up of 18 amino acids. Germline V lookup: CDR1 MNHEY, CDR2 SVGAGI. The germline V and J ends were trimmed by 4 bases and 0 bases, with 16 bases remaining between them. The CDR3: CASSSRGGALSGANVLTF. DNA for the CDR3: TGTGCCAGCAGTTCCCGGGGAGGCGCCCTCTCTGGGGCCAACGTCCTGACTTTC.

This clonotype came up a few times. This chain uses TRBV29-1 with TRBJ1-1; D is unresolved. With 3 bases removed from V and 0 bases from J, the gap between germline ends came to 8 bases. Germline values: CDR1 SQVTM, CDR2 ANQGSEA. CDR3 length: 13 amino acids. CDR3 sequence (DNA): TGCAGCGTTGAGAAGGATTTGAACACTGAAGCTTTCTTT. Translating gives CSVEKDLNTEAFF.

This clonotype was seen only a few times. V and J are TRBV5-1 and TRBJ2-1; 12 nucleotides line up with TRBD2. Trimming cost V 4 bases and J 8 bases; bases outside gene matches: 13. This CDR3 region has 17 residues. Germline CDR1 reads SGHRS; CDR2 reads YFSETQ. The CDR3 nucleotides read TGCGCCAGCAGCCAGACTAGCGGGGGCGCTGGGGGGTATGAGCAGTTCTTC. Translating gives CASSQTSGGAGGYEQFF.

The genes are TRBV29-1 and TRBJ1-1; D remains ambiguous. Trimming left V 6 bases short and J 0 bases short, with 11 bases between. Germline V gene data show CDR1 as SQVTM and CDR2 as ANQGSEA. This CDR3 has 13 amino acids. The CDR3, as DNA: TGCAGCGTCATTGTAAGCGTGAACACTGAAGCTTTCTTT. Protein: CSVIVSVNTEAFF.

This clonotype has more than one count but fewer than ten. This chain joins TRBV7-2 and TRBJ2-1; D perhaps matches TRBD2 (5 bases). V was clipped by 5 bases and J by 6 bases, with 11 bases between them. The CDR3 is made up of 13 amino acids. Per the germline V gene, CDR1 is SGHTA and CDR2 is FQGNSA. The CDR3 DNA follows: TGTGCCAGCAGCCGGACTGCACCCAATGAGCAGTTCTTC. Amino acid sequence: CASSRTAPNEQFF.

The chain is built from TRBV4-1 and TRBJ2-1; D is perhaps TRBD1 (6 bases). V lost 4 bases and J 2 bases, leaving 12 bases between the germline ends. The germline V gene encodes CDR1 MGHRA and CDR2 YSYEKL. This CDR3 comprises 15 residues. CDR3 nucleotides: TGCGCCAGCAGCCCTTTGTGGGACACCTACAATGAGCAGTTCTTC. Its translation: CASSPLWDTYNEQFF.

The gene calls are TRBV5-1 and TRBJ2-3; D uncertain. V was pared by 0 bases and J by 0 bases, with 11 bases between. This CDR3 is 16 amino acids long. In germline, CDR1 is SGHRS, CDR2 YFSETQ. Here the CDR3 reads CASSLGTVFSTDTQYF. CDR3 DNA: TGCGCCAGCAGCTTGGGGACGGTGTTTAGCACAGATACGCAGTATTTT.

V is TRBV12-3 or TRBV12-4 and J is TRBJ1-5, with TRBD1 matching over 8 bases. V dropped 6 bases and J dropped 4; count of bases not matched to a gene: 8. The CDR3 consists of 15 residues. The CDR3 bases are TGTGCCAGCAGCCTTCGGACAGGGCCGAATCAGCCCCAGCATTTT. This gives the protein CASSLRTGPNQPQHF.

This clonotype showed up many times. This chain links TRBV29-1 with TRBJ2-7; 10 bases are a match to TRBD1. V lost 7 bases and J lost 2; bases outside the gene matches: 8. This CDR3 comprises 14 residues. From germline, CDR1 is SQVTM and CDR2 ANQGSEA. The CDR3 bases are TGCAGCGCTAGGACAGGGGGAGGCCCCTACGAGCAGTACTTC. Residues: CSARTGGGPYEQYF.

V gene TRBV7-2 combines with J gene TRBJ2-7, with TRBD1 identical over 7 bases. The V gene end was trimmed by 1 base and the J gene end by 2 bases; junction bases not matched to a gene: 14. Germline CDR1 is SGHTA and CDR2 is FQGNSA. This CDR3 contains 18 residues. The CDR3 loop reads CASSLEGARSGYTYEQYF. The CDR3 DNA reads TGTGCCAGCAGCTTAGAGGGGGCAAGGAGCGGATATACCTACGAGCAGTACTTC.